Shown below are 18 T cell receptor beta chains from a single sample sequenced in a study of chemoradiotherapy in HPV16-positive cancers. Data came from immunoSEQ multiplex PCR; TCRdb stores just in-frame clones and leaves some out. This table has about 53,000 clones, about 92% appearing once. This specimen consisted of blood, obtained from a patient who underwent chemoradiotherapy. The origin of the receptors is a human donor with HPV-associated anogenital cancer.

This clone was seen a single time. This chain connects TRBV4-1 to TRBJ2-5; 8 bases fit TRBD2. This CDR3 is built from 16 residues. Germline loops: CDR1 MGHRA, CDR2 YSYEKL. Trimming took 2 bases from V and 2 from J; bases not matched to a gene: 7. The CDR3 DNA reads as TGCGCCAGCAGCCAAAGAGTGGTAGCGGGACAAGAGACCCAGTACTTC. Its translation is CASSQRVVAGQETQYF.

The V gene is TRBV5-4, the J gene TRBJ2-1; TRBD2 matches at 8 bases. With 2 bases clipped from V and 9 bases from J, the junction kept 10 bases outside the gene matches. The germline gives CDR1 SGHNT, CDR2 YYREEE (reference sequence). The CDR3 has 15 amino acids. As DNA, the CDR3 is TGTGCCAGCAGCTTCCCTGGACTAGCCGCGATTGAGCAGTTCTTC. It codes for CASSFPGLAAIEQFF.

V is TRBV18 and J is TRBJ2-7; no clear D gene. CDR1 is KGHSH and CDR2 is LQKENI in the germline V gene. This CDR3 has 13 amino acids. Trimming stripped 5 bases from V and 0 bases from J, with 8 bases between. CDR3 sequence: CASSSQSSYEQYF. The DNA for the CDR3 is TGTGCCAGCTCATCCCAGAGCTCCTACGAGCAGTACTTC.

The V call is TRBV7-9, the J call TRBJ1-1, with D possibly being TRBD1 (5 bases). Looked up from germline, CDR1 is SEHNR and CDR2 is FQNEAQ (reference sequence). The CDR3 runs to 13 residues. V lost 8 bases, J lost 5 bases, and 15 bases lay in between. CDR3 residues: CASGHLEGTEAFF. For the CDR3, the DNA is TGTGCCAGCGGCCACCTTGAGGGGACTGAAGCTTTCTTT.

This clone was counted only a few times. The genes are TRBV7-9 and TRBJ2-3, with 8 positions matching TRBD2. Germline V gene sequence: CDR1 SEHNR, CDR2 FQNEAQ (reference sequence). There are 16 residues in the CDR3. V dropped 1 base and J dropped 4; count of bases not matched to a gene: 7. The CDR3 spells CASSLVFSGASDTQYF. CDR3 nucleotide sequence: TGTGCCAGCAGCTTAGTATTTAGCGGGGCCTCAGATACGCAGTATTTT.

The chain couples TRBV4-1 to TRBJ2-7; D is uncertain. This CDR3 contains 15 residues. V lost 0 bases, J lost 3 bases, and 12 bases lay in between. Germline V gives CDR1 MGHRA, CDR2 YSYEKL. The CDR3 reads CASSQEQWADYEQYF. The CDR3 DNA reads as TGCGCCAGCAGCCAAGAGCAGTGGGCTGACTACGAGCAGTACTTC.

The genes are TRBV30 and TRBJ2-2; 10 bases fit TRBD1. Trimming at V came to 1 base and at J to 6 bases, leaving 5 bases not matched to a gene. The CDR3 sequence is 15 residues long. The germline CDR1 and CDR2 sequences are GTSNPN and SVGIG (reference sequence). CDR3 residues: CAWSGGQGRAGELFF. As DNA, the CDR3 is TGTGCCTGGAGTGGGGGACAGGGGAGGGCCGGGGAGCTGTTTTTT.

The chain joins TRBV4-3 to TRBJ2-2; D may be TRBD2 (6 bases). The CDR3 has 16 amino acids. Trimming shortened V by 4 bases and J by 1 base, and 13 bases separated the two germline ends. The germline CDR1 and CDR2 sequences are LGHNA and YSLEER. The CDR3 DNA follows: TGCGCCAGCAGCCTCTTGGGGGGAGGGAACACCGGGGAGCTGTTTTTT. Translating gives CASSLLGGGNTGELFF.

Comment on this clone: One junction end disagrees with the germline gene, perhaps due to a read error. The chain links TRBV5-1 to TRBJ2-2; D perhaps matches TRBD2 (5 bases). CDR3 length: 15 residues. Germline V lookup: CDR1 SGHRS, CDR2 YFSETQ. The CDR3 region has the DNA TGCGCCAGCAGCTTGGGAAGAGGTATGGGCGGGCAGCTGTTTTTT. This sequence encodes CASSLGRGMGGQLFF.

The chain recombines TRBV5-5 with TRBJ1-1, with D unresolved. CDR3 length: 13 residues. Germline V gene sequence: CDR1 SGHKS, CDR2 YYEKEE (reference sequence). V gave up 2 bases and J gave up 3 bases, with 8 bases separating them. CDR3 sequence reads: CASSFVRHTEAFF. The DNA for the CDR3 is TGTGCCAGCAGCTTCGTAAGGCACACTGAAGCTTTCTTT.

This chain links TRBV19 with TRBJ1-2, with no clear D. Trimming pared 11 bases from V and 4 bases from J, leaving 11 bases between. The CDR3 is 11 residues long. CDR1 LNHDA and CDR2 SQIVND come from the germline V gene (reference sequence). CDR3 in DNA: TGTGCCGCCGGCCGAGGCTATGGCTACACCTTC. The encoded protein is CAAGRGYGYTF.

The genes are TRBV27 and TRBJ2-7, with 14 nucleotides matching TRBD2. The germline CDR1 and CDR2 sequences are MNHEY and SMNVEV (reference sequence). CDR3 size: 17 residues. V gave up 8 bases and J gave up 0 bases; unmatched junction bases: 9. The CDR3 sequence: CASGSFGLAGGSYEQYF. The CDR3 DNA is TGTGCCAGCGGTTCCTTTGGACTAGCGGGAGGCTCCTACGAGCAGTACTTC.

The sample holds a few counts of this clone. The chain joins TRBV6-6 to TRBJ1-4; no definite D call. The V gene's germline CDR1 is MNHNY and CDR2 SVGAGI (reference sequence). The CDR3 is 13 amino acids. The V end was cut by 3 bases, the J end by 4 bases, with 6 bases between. The CDR3 bases are TGTGCCAGCAGTTATCTGGATAATGAAAAACTGTTTTTT. Translation gives CASSYLDNEKLFF.

Remarks on this clone: At one of its ends the junction is not consistent with the germline gene, which may arise from a read error. The chain joins TRBV23-1 to TRBJ2-7; 7 bases agree with TRBD1. TRBV23-1 is noted as an ORF with a role that remains uncertain. The CDR3 is 17 amino acids. CDR3 nucleotides: TGCGCCAGCAGTCAACCACGACAGGGAGATCTTCCCTACGAGCAGTGCTTC. Translating gives CASSQPRQGDLPYEQCF.

CDR3 sequence reads: CASSQDRYRSSYEQYF. The CDR3 region has the DNA TGTGCCAGCAGCCAAGATAGGTACAGGAGCTCCTACGAGCAGTACTTC. The chain carries TRBV4-2 and TRBJ2-7; D possibly corresponds to TRBD1 (5 bases). Germline CDR1 is LGHNA and CDR2 is YNFKEQ. The CDR3 runs 16 residues. V lost 0 bases to trimming and J lost 0 bases, with 12 bases between them.

The rearrangement links TRBV5-1 to TRBJ1-4; 10 positions match TRBD1. Germline values: CDR1 SGHRS, CDR2 YFSETQ. This CDR3 has 15 amino acids. J lost 7 bases, V lost 5 bases, and 8 bases had no gene match. The CDR3 loop reads CASRGQGGFGEKLFF. The CDR3 DNA sequence: TGCGCCAGCAGAGGACAGGGGGGATTCGGTGAAAAACTGTTTTTT.

V usage is TRBV7-9 and J usage is TRBJ1-6, with a weak D call TRBD1 (5 bases). This CDR3 has 14 residues. V lost 2 bases, J lost 8 bases, and 10 bases lay in between. The germline gives CDR1 SEHNR, CDR2 FQNEAQ (reference sequence). The CDR3 reads CASSLKDMYSPLHF. CDR3 coding DNA: TGTGCCAGCAGCTTAAAGGACATGTATTCACCCCTCCACTTT.

This chain links TRBV7-7 with TRBJ2-3; 8 bases align to TRBD2. This CDR3 spans 18 amino acids. Germline lookup yields CDR1 SSHAT and CDR2 FNYEAQ (reference sequence). With 1 base clipped from V and 3 bases from J, the junction kept 12 bases outside the gene matches. The CDR3 loop is CASSLDPEGLGGTDTQYF. DNA of the CDR3: TGTGCCAGCAGCTTAGATCCGGAGGGACTAGGAGGTACAGATACGCAGTATTTT.